This TCR beta chain came from a study of OX40 agonist ivuxolimab in advanced cancers. Using immunoSEQ multiplex PCR, the repertoire was profiled, and TCRdb retains in-frame clones only, with some absent. This sample has about 81,000 clones; about 92% occur once, and the top ten carry 14%. This clone was recorded only once. Per the germline V gene, CDR1 is SGHVS and CDR2 is FNYEAQ. V gave up 5 bases and J gave up 8 bases, with 12 bases separating them. The CDR3 has 12 amino acids. This clonotype was obtained from an adult with an advanced solid tumor such as melanoma, head and neck, liver or kidney cancer. The chain joins TRBV7-6 to TRBJ1-1, with no clear D. Material: CD4+ or CD8+ T cells sorted from blood, obtained in a trial of the OX40 agonist ivuxolimab. The DNA of the CDR3 is TGTGCCAGCAGCCCAGCGGGCATCGAAGCTTTCTTT. Protein sequence: CASSPAGIEAFF.